This TCR beta chain was sequenced in a study of shared clonotypes between healthy human individuals. Profiled with immunoSEQ multiplex PCR; TCRdb holds only in-frame clones, not every one. This table holds over a million clones, 78% found once. The V gene's germline CDR1 is LGHNA and CDR2 YNFKEQ. CDR3 length: 17 amino acids. J gave up 0 bases and V 4 bases, and 10 bases lay outside the gene matches. Sequencing was done on a sample of memory CD4+ T cells from PBMCs. Subset specified: CD45RA-negative fraction. V is TRBV4-2 and J is TRBJ2-3; 7 bases are shared with TRBD1. This receptor was identified in a man younger than 35 in good health. Some clones in this sample may be carry-over from other donors' samples. The CDR3 here is CASSPLAGGGSTDTQYF. CDR3 coding DNA: TGTGCCAGCAGCCCCCTTGCAGGGGGTGGTAGCACAGATACGCAGTATTTT.